The clone carrying this T cell receptor (beta chain) was observed a handful of times. Antigen unknown. TCR beta CDR3 regions were amplified from RNA. The HTBI primer set served for first-round RT-PCR of the TCR CDR3. From the multiplex PCR reads, TCRdb called clonotypes with MiXCR, one entry per CDR3 protein. The sample yields 350,000 or so distinct CDR3 sequences, roughly 23% seen once. Per germline, CDR1 SGHRS and CDR2 YFSETQ. V was shortened by 2 bases and J by 3 bases, with 12 bases between the two germline ends. This CDR3 has 14 amino acids. This sample was included in a study of T cells in Graves' hyperthyroidism and ophthalmopathy. Clinical symptoms, serum thyroxine, TRAb, thyroid ultrasound and orbital computed tomography informed diagnoses. Notes on the study in general: By a 13 V-J model, ophthalmopathy was set apart from stable hyperthyroidism.

Sequencing used blood. The sequence was collected from a woman aged 45-59 years with Graves' hyperthyroidism. The chain couples TRBV5-1 to TRBJ2-7, with D perhaps TRBD1 or TRBD2 (6 bases each). The chain's CDR3 is CASSFRRGLYEQYF. CDR3 bases: TGCGCCAGCAGCTTTAGACGGGGGCTCTACGAGCAGTACTTC.